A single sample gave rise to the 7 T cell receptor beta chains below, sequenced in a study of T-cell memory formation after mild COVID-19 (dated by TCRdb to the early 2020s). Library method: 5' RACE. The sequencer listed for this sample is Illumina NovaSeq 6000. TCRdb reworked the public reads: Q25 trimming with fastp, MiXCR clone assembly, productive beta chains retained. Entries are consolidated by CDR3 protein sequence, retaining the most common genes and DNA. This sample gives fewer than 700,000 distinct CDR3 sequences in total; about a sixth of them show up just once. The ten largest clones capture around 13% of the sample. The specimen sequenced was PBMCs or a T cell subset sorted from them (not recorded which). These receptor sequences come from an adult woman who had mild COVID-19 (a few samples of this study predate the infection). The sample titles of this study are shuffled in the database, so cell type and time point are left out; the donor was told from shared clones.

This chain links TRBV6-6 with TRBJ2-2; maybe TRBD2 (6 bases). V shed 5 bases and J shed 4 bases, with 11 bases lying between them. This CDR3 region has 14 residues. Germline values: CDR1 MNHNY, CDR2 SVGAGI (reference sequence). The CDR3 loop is CASSRDSVTGELFF. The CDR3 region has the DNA TGTGCCAGCAGTCGGGACTCAGTCACCGGGGAGCTGTTTTTT.

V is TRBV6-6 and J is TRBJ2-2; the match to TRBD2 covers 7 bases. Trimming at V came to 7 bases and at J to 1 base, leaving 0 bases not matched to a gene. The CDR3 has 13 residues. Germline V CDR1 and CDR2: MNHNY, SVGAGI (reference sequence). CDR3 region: CASKRENTGELFF. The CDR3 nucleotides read TGTGCCAGCAAGCGGGAGAACACCGGGGAGCTGTTTTTT.

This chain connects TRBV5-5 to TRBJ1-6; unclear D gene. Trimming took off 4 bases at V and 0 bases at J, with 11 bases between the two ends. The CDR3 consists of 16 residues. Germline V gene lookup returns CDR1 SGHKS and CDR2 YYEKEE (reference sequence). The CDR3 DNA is TGTGCCAGCAGCGAGCAAGGGAGCTCCTATAATTCACCCCTCCACTTT. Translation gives CASSEQGSSYNSPLHF.

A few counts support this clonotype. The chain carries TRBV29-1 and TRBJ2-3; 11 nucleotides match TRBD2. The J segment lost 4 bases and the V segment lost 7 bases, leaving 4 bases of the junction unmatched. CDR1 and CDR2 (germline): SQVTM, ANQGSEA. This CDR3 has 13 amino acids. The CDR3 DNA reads TGCAGCGCCGCTAGCGGGAGGTCAGATACGCAGTATTTT. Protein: CSAASGRSDTQYF.

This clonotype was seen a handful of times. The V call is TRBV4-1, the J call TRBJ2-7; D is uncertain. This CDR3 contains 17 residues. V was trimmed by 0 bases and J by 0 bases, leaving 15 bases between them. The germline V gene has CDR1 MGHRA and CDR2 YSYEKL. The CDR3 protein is CASSQDPPLGDSYEQYF. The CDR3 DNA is TGCGCCAGCAGCCAAGACCCCCCCCTGGGTGACTCCTACGAGCAGTACTTC.

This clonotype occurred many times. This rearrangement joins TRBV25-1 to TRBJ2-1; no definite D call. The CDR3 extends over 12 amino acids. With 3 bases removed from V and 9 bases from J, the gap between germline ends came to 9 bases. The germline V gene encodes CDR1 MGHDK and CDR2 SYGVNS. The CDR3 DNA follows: TGTGCCAGCAGTGACAAGGGTATTGAGCAGTTCTTC. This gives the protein CASSDKGIEQFF.

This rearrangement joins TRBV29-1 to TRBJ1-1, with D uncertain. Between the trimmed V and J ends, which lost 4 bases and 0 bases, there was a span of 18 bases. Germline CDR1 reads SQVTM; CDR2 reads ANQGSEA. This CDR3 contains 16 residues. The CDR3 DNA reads TGCAGCGTTGCCCCGTACAGAACCGGGTTGAACACTGAAGCTTTCTTT. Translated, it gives CSVAPYRTGLNTEAFF.